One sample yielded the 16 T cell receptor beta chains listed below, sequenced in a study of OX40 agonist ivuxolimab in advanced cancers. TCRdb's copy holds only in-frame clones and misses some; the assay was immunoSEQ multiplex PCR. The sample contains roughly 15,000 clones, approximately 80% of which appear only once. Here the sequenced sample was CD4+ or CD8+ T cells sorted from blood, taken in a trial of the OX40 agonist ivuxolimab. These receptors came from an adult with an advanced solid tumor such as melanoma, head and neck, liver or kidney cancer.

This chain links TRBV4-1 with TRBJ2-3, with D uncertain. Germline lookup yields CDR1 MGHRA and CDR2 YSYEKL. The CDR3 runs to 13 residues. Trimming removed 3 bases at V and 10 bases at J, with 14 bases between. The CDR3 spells CASSQPMWNAQYF. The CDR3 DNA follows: TGCGCCAGCAGCCAGCCCATGTGGAACGCGCAGTATTTT.

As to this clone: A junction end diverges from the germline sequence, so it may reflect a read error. The CDR3 protein is CASSPSGGGGQYF. In DNA, the CDR3 is TGTGCTAGCAGCCCCAGCGGCGGAGGCGGGCAGTACTTC. The rearrangement joins TRBV7-7 to TRBJ2-7; possible D gene TRBD2, 5 bases. Germline lookup yields CDR1 SSHAT and CDR2 FNYEAQ (reference sequence). This CDR3 spans 13 amino acids.

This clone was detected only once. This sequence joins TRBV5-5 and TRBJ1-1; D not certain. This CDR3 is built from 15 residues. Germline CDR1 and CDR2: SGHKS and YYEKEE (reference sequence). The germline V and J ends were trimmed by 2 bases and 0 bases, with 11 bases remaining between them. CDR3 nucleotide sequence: TGTGCCAGCAGCTTACCCGGGGAGATGAACACTGAAGCTTTCTTT. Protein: CASSLPGEMNTEAFF.

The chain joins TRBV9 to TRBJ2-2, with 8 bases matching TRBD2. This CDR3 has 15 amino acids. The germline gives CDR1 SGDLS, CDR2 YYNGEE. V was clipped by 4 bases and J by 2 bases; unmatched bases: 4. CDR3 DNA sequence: TGTGCCAGCAGCCGTAGCGGGGCAAACACCGGGGAGCTGTTTTTT. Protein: CASSRSGANTGELFF.

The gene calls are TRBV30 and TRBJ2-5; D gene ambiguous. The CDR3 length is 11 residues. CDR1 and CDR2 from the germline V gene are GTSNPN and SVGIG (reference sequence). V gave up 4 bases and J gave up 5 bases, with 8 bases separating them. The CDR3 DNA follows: TGTGCCTGGACTCGTGCGGAGACCCAGTACTTC. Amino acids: CAWTRAETQYF.

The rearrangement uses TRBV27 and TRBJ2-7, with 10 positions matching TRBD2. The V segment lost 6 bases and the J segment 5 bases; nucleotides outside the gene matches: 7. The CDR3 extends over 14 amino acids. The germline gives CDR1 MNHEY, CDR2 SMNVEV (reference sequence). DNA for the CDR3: TGTGCCAGCAGAACCGGGACTAGCGCCCACGAGCAGTACTTC. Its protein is CASRTGTSAHEQYF.

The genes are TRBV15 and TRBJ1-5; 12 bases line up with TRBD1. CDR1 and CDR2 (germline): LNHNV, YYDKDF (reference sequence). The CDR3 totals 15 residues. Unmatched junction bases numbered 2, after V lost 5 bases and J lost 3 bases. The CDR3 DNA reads TGTGCCACCAGCGGGGACAGGGGGCTCAATCAGCCCCAGCATTTT. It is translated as CATSGDRGLNQPQHF. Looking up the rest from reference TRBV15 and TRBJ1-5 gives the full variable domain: DAMVIQNPRYQVTQFGKPVTLSCSQTLNHNVMYWYQQKSSQAPKLLFHYYDKDFNNEADTPDNFQSRRPNTSFCFLDIRSPGLGDTAMYLCATSGDRGLNQPQHFGDGTRLSIL.

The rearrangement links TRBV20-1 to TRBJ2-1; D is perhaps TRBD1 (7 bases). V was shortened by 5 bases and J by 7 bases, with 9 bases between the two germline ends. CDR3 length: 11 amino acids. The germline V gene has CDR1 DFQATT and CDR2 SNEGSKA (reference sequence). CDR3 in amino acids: CSASGGNEQFF. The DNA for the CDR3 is TGCAGTGCTTCAGGGGGGAATGAGCAGTTCTTC.

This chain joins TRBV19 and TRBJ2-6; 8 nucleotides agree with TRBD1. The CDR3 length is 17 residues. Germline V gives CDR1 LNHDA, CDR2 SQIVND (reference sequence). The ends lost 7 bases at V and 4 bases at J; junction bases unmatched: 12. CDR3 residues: CASTLDRVSSGANVLTF. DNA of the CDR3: TGTGCCAGTACCCTGGACAGGGTATCGTCAGGGGCCAACGTCCTGACTTTC.

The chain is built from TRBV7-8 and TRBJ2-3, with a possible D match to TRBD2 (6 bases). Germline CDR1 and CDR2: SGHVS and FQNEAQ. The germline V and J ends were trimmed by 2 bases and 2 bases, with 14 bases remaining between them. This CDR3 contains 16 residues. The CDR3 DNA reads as TGTGCCAGCAGCTTAATAGCGGATTCCAACACAGATACGCAGTATTTT. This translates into CASSLIADSNTDTQYF.

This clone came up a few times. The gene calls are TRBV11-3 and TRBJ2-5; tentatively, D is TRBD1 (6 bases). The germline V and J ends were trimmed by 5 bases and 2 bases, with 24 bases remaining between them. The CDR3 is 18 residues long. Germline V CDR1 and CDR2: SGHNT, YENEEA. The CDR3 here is CASSVPGYLRQAQETQYF. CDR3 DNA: TGTGCCAGCAGCGTTCCGGGATACCTAAGACAGGCACAAGAGACCCAGTACTTC.

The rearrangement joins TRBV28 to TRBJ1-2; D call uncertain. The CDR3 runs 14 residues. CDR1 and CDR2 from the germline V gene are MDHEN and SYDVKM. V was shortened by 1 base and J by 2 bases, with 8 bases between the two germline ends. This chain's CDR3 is CASSLYITNYGYTF. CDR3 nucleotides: TGTGCCAGCAGTTTATACATTACCAACTATGGCTACACCTTC.

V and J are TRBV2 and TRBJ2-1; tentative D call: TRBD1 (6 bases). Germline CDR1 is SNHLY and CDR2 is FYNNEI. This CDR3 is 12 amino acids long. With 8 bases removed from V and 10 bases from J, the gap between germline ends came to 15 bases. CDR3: CASPQTGPEQFF. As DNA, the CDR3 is TGTGCCAGCCCACAGACAGGTCCCGAGCAGTTCTTC.

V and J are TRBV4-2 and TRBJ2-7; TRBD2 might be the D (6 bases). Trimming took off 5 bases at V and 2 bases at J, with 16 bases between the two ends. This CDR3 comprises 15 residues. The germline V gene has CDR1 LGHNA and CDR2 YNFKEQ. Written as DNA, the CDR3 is TGTGCCAGCAGCTTAGCGGCGGACTTAGCCTACGAGCAGTACTTC. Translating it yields CASSLAADLAYEQYF.

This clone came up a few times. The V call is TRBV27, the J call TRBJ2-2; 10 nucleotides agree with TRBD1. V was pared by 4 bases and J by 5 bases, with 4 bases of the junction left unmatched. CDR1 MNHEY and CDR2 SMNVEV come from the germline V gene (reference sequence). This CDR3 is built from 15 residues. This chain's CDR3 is CASSWDRGLTGELFF. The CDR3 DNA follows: TGTGCCAGCAGTTGGGACAGGGGACTGACCGGGGAGCTGTTTTTT.

CDR3 bases: TGTGCCAGCGGGGACGGCCTGCAAGAGACCCAGTACTTC. This translates into CASGDGLQETQYF. The V and J genes are TRBV6-5 and TRBJ2-5, with D possibly being TRBD1 or TRBD2 (5 bases each). Germline values: CDR1 MNHEY, CDR2 SVGAGI. Trimming pared 8 bases from V and 2 bases from J, leaving 12 bases between. This CDR3 region has 13 residues.